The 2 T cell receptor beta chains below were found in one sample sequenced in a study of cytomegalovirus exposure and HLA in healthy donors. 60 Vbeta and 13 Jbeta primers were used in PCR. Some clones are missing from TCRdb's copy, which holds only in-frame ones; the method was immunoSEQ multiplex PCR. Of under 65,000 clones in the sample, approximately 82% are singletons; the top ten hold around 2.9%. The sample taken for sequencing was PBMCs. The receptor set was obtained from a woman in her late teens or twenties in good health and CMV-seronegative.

CDR3 DNA: TGTGCCAGCATCCGGCAGGCGAGCAATCAGCCCCAGCATTTT. Translated: CASIRQASNQPQHF. This chain connects TRBV28 to TRBJ1-5; no reliable D call. This CDR3 is built from 14 residues. V was pared by 7 bases and J by 1 base, with 11 bases between. Germline assignment: CDR1 MDHEN and CDR2 SYDVKM. Together with reference TRBV28 and TRBJ1-5, the CDR3 gives the full variable domain: DVKVTQSSRYLVKRTGEKVFLECVQDMDHENMFWYRQDPGLGLRLIYFSYDVKMKEKGDIPEGYSVSREKKERFSLILESASTNQTSMYLCASIRQASNQPQHFGDGTRLSIL.

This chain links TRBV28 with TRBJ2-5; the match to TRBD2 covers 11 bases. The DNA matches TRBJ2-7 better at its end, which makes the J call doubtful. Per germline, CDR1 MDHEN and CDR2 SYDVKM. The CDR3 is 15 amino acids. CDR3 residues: CASSSRLAGLYEQYF. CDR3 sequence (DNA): TGTGCCAGCAGTTCCCGACTAGCGGGACTCTACGAGCAGTACTTC.